This TCR beta chain came from a study of regulatory T cells in long-lasting Graves disease (dated by TCRdb to the early 2020s). For the study in its entirety: Patients with newly diagnosed Graves' disease had been on antithyroid drugs for under 3 months. This study used TCR sequencing and RNA sequencing of peripheral blood to compare persistent Graves' disease patients against newly diagnosed Graves' disease patients. The study was registered as a clinical trial and conducted in China. TCR sequencing covered some 13 persistent and around 20 newly diagnosed Graves' disease patients, 33 samples in total. Results the study describes overall, beyond this receptor: The study examined only peripheral blood because the primary lesion, thyroid tissue, could not be accessed. Preferential use of TRBV28, TRBJ1-2 and TRBJ2-5 was observed in persistent disease, whereas TRBV20-1 and TRBJ2-1 were favored in newly diagnosed disease. Only the TCR beta chain was sequenced and analyzed. Lower TCR Shannon entropy and fewer highly expanded clones were observed in persistent Graves' disease patients than in newly diagnosed patients, which suggested clonal expansion. The authors acknowledged the small sample size as a limitation that may reduce accuracy. A larger number of public clonotypes was shared among persistent patients (around 2,500) than among newly diagnosed patients (about 990).

Inclusive of the bounding cysteine and phenylalanine, the CDR3 is 14 residues long. Left in the record is the CDR3 DNA by itself, 42 bases read in frame from the first base. The germline V gene (reference sequence) sets CDR1 to DFQATT and CDR2 to SNEGSKA. V and J are truncated by 5 bases and 4 bases respectively, leaving an intervening sequence of 15 bases. The time point label for this specimen denotes: newly diagnosed GD, antithyroid drugs for less than 3 months. For both TCR sequencing and RNA sequencing, RNA was extracted from PBMCs using TRIzol. The diagnosis of Graves' disease was made according to American Thyroid Association guidelines. Recruitment of patients was carried out at an endocrinology department in Xi'an, China. From each patient, 7.5 to 9.5 milliliters of peripheral blood was collected into an EDTA anticoagulant tube. Ficoll Paque Plus density gradient separation was used to isolate PBMCs, and no additional T cell sorting was done. RNA quality was checked with an Agilent 2100 Bioanalyzer and agarose gel, and concentration with a NanoDrop 2000.

With respect to this clonotype: The antigen it binds to is not known. No clone much larger than this one lies a single base away; base qualities are absent.

Receptor libraries were prepared by multiplex PCR. Sequencer: Illumina HiSeq 4000. To build TCR beta libraries, CDR3 regions were amplified by Arm-PCR using iRepertoire HTBI primers. Before sequencing, the PCR products underwent gel purification. The study's own analysis went as follows. Across samples, 55 to 80 TRBV and 13 to 15 TRBJ segments were identified and used for gene usage analysis of CDR3 amino acid clonotypes. Filtered high-quality paired reads were merged into contigs using COPE and FqMerger. BLAST was used to align contigs to IMGT TRBV, TRBD and TRBJ reference genes, with CDR3 defined following IMGT. Clonotypes above 0.1% frequency were classified as highly expanded clones. Shannon entropy served as the measure of repertoire diversity, while the Gini coefficient captured V-J evenness. A clonotype found in more than one individual was treated as public. TCRdb took the public reads, trimmed them with fastp at Q25, ran MiXCR for clone calling and kept in-frame beta chains. Entries that share a CDR3 protein sequence are merged under the most common genes and DNA. TCRdb, not the authors, supplied the V and J calls. Across this sample there are approximately 210,000 distinct CDR3 sequences, with approximately 16% seen only once. The top ten clonotypes cover more than 20% of the sample.

The chain was built from TRBV20-1 and TRBJ2-1; the D region possibly corresponds to TRBD1 (6 bases align). Sequences were derived from peripheral blood mononuclear cells (PBMCs), sampled at new diagnosis, from a patient treated with antithyroid drugs. The TCR sequence derives from a female donor with Graves disease. The base sequence is TGCAGTGCTCCAAGGGGGTGGGCGTACAATGAGCAGTTCTTC. The encoded protein is CSAPRGWAYNEQFF.